This T cell receptor beta chain stems from a study of T cell responses to AZD1222 COVID-19 vaccine. Regarding the study as a whole: Within unmutated variant regions lay the reported targets of nearly half of spike-specific TCRs. Females outnumbered males among donors, who were mostly white British; clonal diversity was possibly underestimated. The study found vaccine-associated CD4 TCRs spanning spike, dominant at 160-218 and 743-854.

Remarks on this clone: The antigen remains undetermined.

Sequencing was performed with immunoSEQ multiplex PCR; in TCRdb, only in-frame clones are kept and a portion is missing. Here the sample spans just over 150,000 clones, approximately 86% being singletons. V lost 6 bases to trimming and J lost 7 bases, with 18 bases between them. The CDR3 sequence is 15 residues long. Germline CDR1 and CDR2: SEHNR and FQNEAQ (reference sequence). This TCR was sampled from an adult who had recovered from COVID-19. The chain joins TRBV7-9 to TRBJ1-4; D not certain. The input for sequencing was peripheral blood, taken after recovery from COVID-19. CDR3 sequence: CASSPTSSGSEKLFF. In DNA, the CDR3 is TGTGCCAGCAGTCCCACTTCCTCGGGCAGTGAAAAACTGTTTTTT.